This T cell receptor (beta chain) was documented in a study of a mutant IDH1 vaccine in newly diagnosed glioma. Study context: Either 4-6 weeks after radiotherapy alone or alongside temozolomide, vaccination was begun. Patients had received radiotherapy, temozolomide, or both previously, most receiving both. Held at week 35, visit V12 was the safety follow-up, and visit V13 followed at week 47.

As to time point: week 47, end of study. One vaccine dose held 300 ug of mutant IDH1 20-mer peptide and came with topical imiquimod. Donors had new WHO grade 3 or 4 IDH1-mutant, ATRX-lost astrocytomas. Comments on this clone: Its antigen is unidentified.

This table comes from immunoSEQ multiplex PCR, and its TCRdb copy is limited to in-frame clones, with some not included. The sample records approximately 50,000 clones, 83% being singletons. With 3 bases clipped from V and 0 bases from J, the junction kept 4 bases outside the gene matches. Germline V gene data show CDR1 as MDHEN and CDR2 as SYDVKM. CDR3 size: 15 residues. The source was PBMCs, collected from a glioma patient whose treatment included an IDH1 peptide vaccine. The rearrangement links TRBV28 to TRBJ2-5; TRBD1 matches 7 bases. The TCR comes from a woman aged 45-65 years with glioma. The DNA for the CDR3 is TGTGCCAGCAGTTTTGCAGGGGGATACCAAGAGACCCAGTACTTC. It translates to CASSFAGGYQETQYF.